The 21 T cell receptor beta chains below all came from one sample that was sequenced in a study of T-cell reconstitution after alpha-beta-depleted transplantation in children. During its preparation, the TCRbeta library received unique molecular identifiers. TCRdb recomputed calls from the PCR reads with MiXCR, one row per CDR3 protein. The sample holds 350,000 to 450,000 distinct CDR3 sequences, 13% seen once. Sequencing was performed on PBMCs, taken from the stem cell graft. The receptor source for this set is a human donor who donated a stem cell graft to a child with Fanconi anemia.

The chain employs TRBV20-1 and TRBJ1-1; 8 nucleotides line up with TRBD1. CDR3 length: 15 amino acids. CDR1 is DFQATT and CDR2 is SNEGSKA in the germline V gene (reference sequence). With V trimmed by 6 bases and J by 6 bases, 15 bases remained unmatched. The CDR3 DNA follows: TGCAGTGCCCCTAAGACAGGGGAAAGGATGTCTGAAGCTTTCTTT. It is translated as CSAPKTGERMSEAFF.

The chain couples TRBV27 to TRBJ1-5; 7 bases line up with TRBD1. V dropped 2 bases and J dropped 7; count of bases not matched to a gene: 5. The CDR3 is made up of 14 amino acids. Germline CDR1 and CDR2: MNHEY and SMNVEV (reference sequence). The CDR3 protein is CASSLQLGGQPQHF. The CDR3 DNA is TGTGCCAGCAGTTTACAATTAGGGGGCCAGCCCCAGCATTTT.

The chain has TRBV12-3 or TRBV12-4 and TRBJ2-1; TRBD1 matches 7 bases. CDR3 size: 17 residues. The trim removed 6 bases at V and 7 bases at J, leaving 18 bases unmatched. This CDR3 is CASSKLIGTAIGNEQFF. In DNA form, the CDR3 reads TGTGCCAGCAGCAAACTTATAGGGACAGCCATCGGAAATGAGCAGTTCTTC.

In its sample, this clonotype was seen a few times. The rearrangement links TRBV6-5 to TRBJ2-3; D gene ambiguous. Trimming removed 0 bases from V and 5 bases from J, with 6 bases in between. The CDR3 runs 13 residues. Per germline, CDR1 MNHEY and CDR2 SVGAGI. The DNA of the CDR3 is TGTGCCAGCAGTTACTCGCCGGGAGATACGCAGTATTTT. Amino acid sequence: CASSYSPGDTQYF.

The rearrangement uses TRBV20-1 and TRBJ2-5; TRBD2 agrees at 8 bases. This CDR3 has 16 amino acids. V shed 0 bases, J shed 5 bases, and the junction held 11 bases outside the gene matches. Germline V gives CDR1 DFQATT, CDR2 SNEGSKA (reference sequence). The CDR3 nucleotides read TGCAGTGCTAGAGATCCCAGCGGGAGCCGCCTGGAGACCCAGTACTTC. Encoded protein: CSARDPSGSRLETQYF.

This clonotype was seen a handful of times. The chain couples TRBV5-5 to TRBJ1-1, with D unclear. The CDR3 is 13 amino acids. The ends were cut back, 4 bases at V and 2 bases at J, with 9 bases in the middle. In germline, CDR1 is SGHKS, CDR2 YYEKEE (reference sequence). The CDR3 region has the DNA TGTGCCAGCAGCGCCCCGGGCAACACTGAAGCTTTCTTT. Translation gives CASSAPGNTEAFF.

This sequence joins TRBV18 and TRBJ1-5; D is possibly TRBD1 (6 bases). CDR3 length: 13 residues. Germline CDR1 is KGHSH and CDR2 is LQKENI. V gave up 5 bases and J gave up 9 bases, with 14 bases separating them. CDR3 DNA: TGTGCCAGCTCAAGCGACAGGACGGGGCCCCAGCATTTT. Translating it yields CASSSDRTGPQHF.

This clonotype was counted only a few times. This chain uses TRBV5-5 with TRBJ2-1; D is perhaps TRBD1 (5 bases). The CDR3 is made up of 14 amino acids. Germline loops: CDR1 SGHKS, CDR2 YYEKEE (reference sequence). Trimming took 2 bases from V and 2 from J, leaving 8 bases between them. In nucleotides, the CDR3 is TGTGCCAGCAGCTTTTCGACAGCCTACAATGAGCAGTTCTTC. The encoded protein is CASSFSTAYNEQFF.

V and J are TRBV7-8 and TRBJ2-2; D may be TRBD2 (6 bases). The germline V gene encodes CDR1 SGHVS and CDR2 FQNEAQ. This CDR3 has 19 residues. V was trimmed by 0 bases and J by 4 bases, leaving 21 bases between them. The CDR3 region has the DNA TGTGCCAGCAGCTTAGCGGAGGGACCCTACTCCAGAGGCACCGGGGAGCTGTTTTTT. Protein: CASSLAEGPYSRGTGELFF.

At least ten counts were recorded for this clonotype. The genes are TRBV12-3 or TRBV12-4 and TRBJ2-1; the D is unclear. V gave up 6 bases and J gave up 6 bases, with 12 bases separating them. The CDR3 has 13 residues. The CDR3 loop is CASRETTGNEQFF. In nucleotides, the CDR3 is TGTGCCAGCAGGGAAACAACGGGCAATGAGCAGTTCTTC.

Note on this clonotype: A read error may account for a junction end that differs from germline. Here the CDR3 reads CASCFAGPPYSGANVLTF. DNA of the CDR3: TGTGCCAGCTGTTTCGCCGGGCCTCCCTACTCTGGGGCCAACGTCCTGACTTTC. The chain employs TRBV12-3 or TRBV12-4 and TRBJ2-6; D remains ambiguous. The length of the CDR3 is 18 residues.

The sample holds a few counts of this clonotype. The J gene is TRBJ2-1, the V gene TRBV9; TRBD2 matches at 7 bases. The J segment lost 7 bases and the V segment lost 3 bases, leaving 13 bases of the junction unmatched. This CDR3 has 16 residues. Germline assignment: CDR1 SGDLS and CDR2 YYNGEE. The CDR3 reads CASSESGVWGGNEQFF. In DNA, the CDR3 is TGTGCCAGCAGCGAGAGCGGGGTATGGGGGGGAAATGAGCAGTTCTTC.

The gene calls are TRBV5-1 and TRBJ1-2; TRBD1 matches at 7 bases. CDR1 and CDR2 from the germline V gene are SGHRS and YFSETQ. V lost 3 bases to trimming and J lost 8 bases; unmatched junction nucleotides: 10. This CDR3 is built from 14 residues. CDR3 amino acids: CASSSSTGFAGYTF. The CDR3 coding sequence is TGCGCCAGCAGCTCGTCGACAGGGTTTGCCGGCTACACCTTC. The full variable domain, rest sourced from reference TRBV5-1 and TRBJ1-2, is KAGVTQTPRYLIKTRGQQVTLSCSPISGHRSVSWYQQTPGQGLQFLFEYFSETQRNKGNFPGRFSGRQFSNSRSEMNVSTLELGDSALYLCASSSSTGFAGYTFGSGTRLTVV.

The table lists this clonotype with many counts. CDR3 region: CASSLDPPGELFF. CDR3 bases: TGTGCCAGCAGCTTAGACCCTCCCGGGGAGCTGTTTTTT. The genes are TRBV7-6 and TRBJ2-2; D is uncertain. CDR1 SGHVS and CDR2 FNYEAQ come from the germline V gene. The V end was cut by 1 base, the J end by 6 bases, with 6 bases between. CDR3 length equals 13 residues.

The rearrangement joins TRBV12-3 or TRBV12-4 to TRBJ2-5; D not certain. The V and J ends lost 3 bases and 7 bases respectively, with 6 bases between them. The CDR3 runs 11 residues. CDR3 loop: CASSLIGTQYF. The CDR3 DNA follows: TGTGCCAGCAGTTTGATCGGGACCCAGTACTTC.

In this sample, this clonotype turned up many times. Sequence at one end of the junction differs from germline and may be a read error. This chain connects TRBV4-3 to TRBJ1-1; a possible D gene is TRBD1 (5 bases). Per the germline V gene, CDR1 is LGHNA and CDR2 is YSLEER. This CDR3 contains 13 residues. The CDR3 region is CASSRDRNTEAFF. The CDR3 DNA is TGTGCCAGCAGCAGAGACAGGAACACTGAAGCTTTCTTT.

The chain joins TRBV3-1 to TRBJ2-1; D is unresolved. Looked up from germline, CDR1 is LGHDT and CDR2 is YNNKEL (reference sequence). The length of the CDR3 is 12 residues. V was shortened by 4 bases and J by 11 bases, with 12 bases between the two germline ends. CDR3 sequence reads: CASSLGPSQQFF. Written as DNA, the CDR3 is TGTGCCAGCAGCCTTGGGCCTTCTCAGCAGTTCTTC.

This clonotype was observed many times. CDR3 coding DNA: TGTGCCAGCAAAATGGCGAACACTGAAGCTTTCTTT. It specifies CASKMANTEAFF. The chain uses TRBV6-5 and TRBJ1-1; no clear D gene. The CDR3 totals 12 residues. The V end lost 7 bases, the J end lost 1 base, and 7 bases lay between the germline ends. CDR1 is MNHEY and CDR2 is SVGAGI in the germline V gene.

Only a few counts were recorded for this clonotype. The DNA for the CDR3 is TGTGCCAGCAGCGTCCGACAGAACACCGGGGAGCTGTTTTTT. Protein sequence: CASSVRQNTGELFF. This chain joins TRBV9 and TRBJ2-2, with D unclear. Trimming removed 2 bases from V and 1 base from J, with 6 bases in between. CDR3 size: 14 residues. The germline V gene has CDR1 SGDLS and CDR2 YYNGEE.

This clonotype was observed many times. This rearrangement joins TRBV5-5 to TRBJ2-5; 13 nucleotides agree with TRBD2. The V gene end was trimmed by 0 bases and the J gene end by 4 bases; junction bases not matched to a gene: 3. Germline values: CDR1 SGHKS, CDR2 YYEKEE (reference sequence). The CDR3 contains 16 residues. The CDR3 DNA follows: TGTGCCAGCAGCTTGGAACTAGCGGGGGGGCGAGAGACCCAGTACTTC. It specifies CASSLELAGGRETQYF.

In its sample, this clonotype was seen a few times. The gene calls are TRBV5-1 and TRBJ1-2; 10 bases map to TRBD1. The junction had 7 bases not matched to a gene; V was cut back by 4 bases and J by 7 bases. The CDR3 length is 14 residues. Germline V CDR1 and CDR2: SGHRS, YFSETQ. CDR3 amino acids: CASSPGQGKPGYTF. DNA for the CDR3: TGCGCCAGCAGCCCGGGACAGGGGAAACCTGGCTACACCTTC.